Listed below are T cell receptor beta chains from one sample, sequenced in a study of blood T cells in healthy people across ages. Using its own MiXCR run on the 5' RACE reads, TCRdb lists one record per CDR3 protein. The repertoire holds 750,000 to 950,000 distinct CDR3 sequences, with 25% to 30% as singletons. A further study also used this sample, focusing on T cells of mothers and their children.

Sample: blood. These TCRs come from a woman aged 40 to 49 in good health. Both conserved end residues are part of each CDR3. The order of the fields is clone size, V gene, D gene, J gene, CDR3 DNA, CDR3 protein. The D gene is left open where the match is weak. The size entry is marked missing in some rows and otherwise reads once, few, many or a size class.

few	TRBV7-2	-	TRBJ1-1	TGTGCCAGCAGCGACTACAGGGCCAACACTGAAGCTTTCTTT	CASSDYRANTEAFF
-	TRBV28	-	TRBJ1-3	TGTGCCAGCAGTTCTCTTGGGAACACCATATATTTT	CASSSLGNTIYF
many	TRBV27	-	TRBJ1-6	TGTGCCAGCAGTTTAAATCCCAGGGCGAATTCACCCCTCCACTTT	CASSLNPRANSPLHF
-	TRBV7-3	TRBD2	TRBJ2-3	TGTGCCAGCAGCTCATGGGGTCCGCTAGCGGGGGGTAGCACAGATACGCAGTATTTT	CASSSWGPLAGGSTDTQYF
many	TRBV20-1	TRBD1	TRBJ2-5	TGCAGTGCTAGTCTTACGACAGGGACAAAGACCCAGTACTTC	CSASLTTGTKTQYF
-	TRBV12-3/TRBV12-4	TRBD2	TRBJ2-3	TGTGCCAGCACCGAGGGAGGGCCCACAGATACGCAGTATTTT	CASTEGGPTDTQYF
many	TRBV5-1	-	TRBJ1-1	TGCGCCAGCAGCTTGTCGTCAGTTAAGGGGTCGTTCTTTAGTGAAGCTTTCTTT	CASSLSSVKGSFFSEAFF
-	TRBV7-2	-	TRBJ2-6	TGTGCCAGCCCTGGAGGCAGGTACCGGTCTGGGGCCAACGTCCTGACTTTC	CASPGGRYRSGANVLTF
many	TRBV20-1	-	TRBJ2-6	TGCAGTGCTAGACGTTCCGGGACCGGCTTAGGAGGGGCCAACGTCCTGACTTTC	CSARRSGTGLGGANVLTF
few	TRBV4-1	-	TRBJ2-1	TGCGCCAGCAGCCACAGGACACGGGACTGGGGGCAGTTCTTC	CASSHRTRDWGQFF
-	TRBV7-9	-	TRBJ1-2	TGTGCCAGCAGCCTAGGCCCCCAGAGGGGGGGTAACTATGGCTACACCTTC	CASSLGPQRGGNYGYTF
-	TRBV5-1	-	TRBJ1-6	TGCGCCAGCAGCTTGGCCGATGGGTCACCCCTCCACTTT	CASSLADGSPLHF
-	TRBV5-1	TRBD2	TRBJ2-3	TGCGCCAGCAGCAAGGGACTAGCGAGTTGGAGAGATACGCAGTATTTT	CASSKGLASWRDTQYF
few	TRBV12-3/TRBV12-4	-	TRBJ1-5	TGTGCCAGCAGTCGAACAGGTTTTAGCAATCAGCCCCAGCATTTT	CASSRTGFSNQPQHF
-	TRBV4-3	-	TRBJ2-3	TGCGCCAGCAGCCAAGGAGCTACGCAGTATTTT	CASSQGATQYF
-	TRBV12-3/TRBV12-4	-	TRBJ2-1	TGTGCCAGCAGTCCGCAGGCAAGCGAGCAGTTCTTC	CASSPQASEQFF
-	TRBV9	-	TRBJ1-1	TGTGCCAGCAGCGTAGGGCCAGTGAACACTGAAGCTTTCTTT	CASSVGPVNTEAFF
-	TRBV7-2	-	TRBJ2-7	TGTGCCAGCAGCCCCTTGGGCGGAAGAGCTTACGAGCAGTACTTC	CASSPLGGRAYEQYF
-	TRBV24-1	-	TRBJ1-5	TGTGCCACCAGTGATCAAAATCAGCCCCAGCATTTT	CATSDQNQPQHF
many	TRBV12-3/TRBV12-4	-	TRBJ1-6	TGTGCCAGCCGTTTCTTACAGGGAACTTATAATTCACCCCTCCACTTT	CASRFLQGTYNSPLHF
many	TRBV7-9	-	TRBJ2-7	TGTGCCAGCAGCCTTGACAGTTCCTACGAGCAGTACTTC	CASSLDSSYEQYF
few	TRBV6-2/TRBV6-3	TRBD2	TRBJ2-7	TGTGCCACCACGGGGGGAACCTACGAGCAGTACTTC	CATTGGTYEQYF
-	TRBV20-1	-	TRBJ1-2	TGCAGTGCACAGGGACACGGAGGGGGCTACACCTTC	CSAQGHGGGYTF
-	TRBV5-4	-	TRBJ2-7	TGTGCCAGCAGCCCCCCGAACGGACAGTACGGGCAGTACTTC	CASSPPNGQYGQYF
many	TRBV4-1	-	TRBJ2-5	TGCGCCAGCAGCCAACCACTGGACTACCCGCCTACTTATAAAGAGACCCAGTACTTC	CASSQPLDYPPTYKETQYF
-	TRBV11-2	-	TRBJ1-2	TGTGCCAGCAGCTCAGACCGACTGTCGCATGGCTACACCTTC	CASSSDRLSHGYTF
many	TRBV12-3/TRBV12-4	-	TRBJ2-7	TGTGCCAGCACCACGATTACCCCTCCTTCGAGGGAAAACTACGAGCAGTACTTC	CASTTITPPSRENYEQYF
many	TRBV4-3	-	TRBJ2-7	TGCGCCAGCGGTCAGGGGCTCTCCTACGAGCAGTACTTC	CASGQGLSYEQYF
many	TRBV2	TRBD2	TRBJ2-7	TGTGCCAGTAACGGACTAGCGGGGGCTTCCTCCTACGAGCAGTACTTC	CASNGLAGASSYEQYF
-	TRBV18	TRBD1	TRBJ1-1	TGTGCCAGCTCATTCGGACAGGGAGGGCTTGAAGCTTTCTTT	CASSFGQGGLEAFF
-	TRBV27	-	TRBJ1-4	TGTGCCAGCAGTCCACTCTCAACGGTGGCTGCAACTAATGAAAAACTGTTTTTT	CASSPLSTVAATNEKLFF
-	TRBV15	-	TRBJ2-7	TGTGCCCCCAGCATCTCCCACGAGCAGTACTTC	CAPSISHEQYF
-	TRBV12-3/TRBV12-4	TRBD1	TRBJ2-1	TGTGCCAGCAGGACAGGGGGCGGTGAGCAGTTCTTC	CASRTGGGEQFF
-	TRBV6-2/TRBV6-3	-	TRBJ2-1	TGTGCCAGCAGTTACTCCCATTTGGGGGGGCATTCTGGCAATGAGCAGTTCTTC	CASSYSHLGGHSGNEQFF
many	TRBV4-3	TRBD1	TRBJ2-1	TGCGCCAGCAGCCGCGGGACAGGGAACAATGAGCAGTTCTTC	CASSRGTGNNEQFF
many	TRBV5-1	-	TRBJ2-1	TGTGCTAGCAGCTTAGGTGGCTACAATGAGCAGTTCTTC	CASSLGGYNEQFF
-	TRBV14	TRBD2	TRBJ2-5	TGTGCCAGCAGCTCCCATAGCGGGGAAGAGACCCAGTACTTC	CASSSHSGEETQYF
-	TRBV29-1	-	TRBJ2-2	TGCAGCGTAACAGGGCTCGACACCGGGGAGCGGTTTTTT	CSVTGLDTGERFF
few	TRBV7-2	-	TRBJ1-2	TGTGCCAGCAGCTGGACGGGTACAGGGACTAACTATGGCTACACCTTC	CASSWTGTGTNYGYTF
-	TRBV7-9	-	TRBJ2-7	TGTGCCAGCAGCTTATTGGACGACTCCTACGAGCAGTACTTC	CASSLLDDSYEQYF
-	TRBV4-3	-	TRBJ1-1	TGCGCCAGCAGCCAGACCGGGGCTAACACTGAAGCTTTCTTT	CASSQTGANTEAFF
few	TRBV7-3	TRBD2	TRBJ2-1	TGTGCCAGCAGCCCGACCCGACTAGCGGGGGGGCAGTTCTTC	CASSPTRLAGGQFF
many	TRBV15	-	TRBJ2-7	TGTGCCACCAGCAGAGATACGGGGGTCTTGTACGAGCAGTACTTC	CATSRDTGVLYEQYF
-	TRBV24-1	-	TRBJ2-2	TGTGCCACCAGTGATCTGACAGGGGCCGCGGGGGCCGGGGAGCTGTTTTTT	CATSDLTGAAGAGELFF
-	TRBV7-9	-	TRBJ2-1	TGTACCAGCAGCTTTACAGGGGGGGGGTACAATGAGCAGTTCTTC	CTSSFTGGGYNEQFF
many	TRBV2	TRBD1	TRBJ2-7	TGTGCCAGCAGACGCCGGGACAGTTCCTACGAGCAGTACTTC	CASRRRDSSYEQYF
-	TRBV19	-	TRBJ2-7	TGTGCCAGTAGTAAGCTTACGGGGTACGAGCAGTACTTC	CASSKLTGYEQYF
-	TRBV12-3/TRBV12-4	TRBD2	TRBJ2-3	TGTGCCAGCAGTTCTAGGACTAGCGGGTCGAATACGCAGTATTTT	CASSSRTSGSNTQYF
many	TRBV20-1	-	TRBJ2-7	TGCAGTGCCACGAACTACGAGCAGTACTTC	CSATNYEQYF
many	TRBV7-2	-	TRBJ2-7	TGTGCCAGCAGCTTAGTCGGGCAGGGAAAGGACTACGAGCAGTACTTC	CASSLVGQGKDYEQYF
many	TRBV29-1	-	TRBJ2-6	TGCAGCGTCTCTGACAGGGGGGCCAACGTCCTGACTTTC	CSVSDRGANVLTF
-	TRBV14	TRBD2	TRBJ2-3	TGTGCCAGCAGCCAAGGACCGGGACTACAGATCACAGATACGCAGTATTTT	CASSQGPGLQITDTQYF